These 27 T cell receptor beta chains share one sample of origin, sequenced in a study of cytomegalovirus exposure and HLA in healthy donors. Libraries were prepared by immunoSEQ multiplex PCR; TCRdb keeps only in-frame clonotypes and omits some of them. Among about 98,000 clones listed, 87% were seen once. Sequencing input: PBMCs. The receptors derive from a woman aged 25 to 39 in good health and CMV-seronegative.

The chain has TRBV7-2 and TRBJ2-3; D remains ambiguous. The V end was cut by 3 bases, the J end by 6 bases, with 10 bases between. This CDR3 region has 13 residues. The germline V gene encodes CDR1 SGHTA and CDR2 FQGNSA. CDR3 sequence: CASSFQMRDTQYF. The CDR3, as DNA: TGTGCCAGCAGCTTCCAGATGCGGGATACGCAGTATTTT.

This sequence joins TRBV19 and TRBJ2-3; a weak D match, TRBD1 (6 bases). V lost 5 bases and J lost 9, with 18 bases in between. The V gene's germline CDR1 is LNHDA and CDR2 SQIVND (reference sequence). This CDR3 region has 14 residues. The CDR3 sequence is CASSPGHPPRTQYF. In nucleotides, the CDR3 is TGTGCCAGTAGTCCGGGACATCCTCCCAGGACGCAGTATTTT.

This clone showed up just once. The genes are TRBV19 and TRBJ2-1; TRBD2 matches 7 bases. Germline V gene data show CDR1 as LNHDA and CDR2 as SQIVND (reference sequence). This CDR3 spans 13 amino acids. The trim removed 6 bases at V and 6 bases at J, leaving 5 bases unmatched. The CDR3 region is CASRTGLPNEQFF. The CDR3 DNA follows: TGTGCCAGTAGAACGGGACTACCCAATGAGCAGTTCTTC.

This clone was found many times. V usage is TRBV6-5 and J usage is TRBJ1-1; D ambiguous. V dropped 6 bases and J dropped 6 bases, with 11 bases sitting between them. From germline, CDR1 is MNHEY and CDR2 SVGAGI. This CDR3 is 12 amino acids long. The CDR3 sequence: CASSLDRSEAFF. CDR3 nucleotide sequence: TGTGCCAGCAGCCTAGATCGGTCTGAAGCTTTCTTT.

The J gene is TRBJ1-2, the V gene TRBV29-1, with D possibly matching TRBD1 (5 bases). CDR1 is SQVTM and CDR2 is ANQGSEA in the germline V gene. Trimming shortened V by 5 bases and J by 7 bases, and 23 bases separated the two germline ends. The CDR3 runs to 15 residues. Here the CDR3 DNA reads TGCAGCGTTTTTTTGGCGCAGGGTATCGGGGGTGGCTACACCTTC. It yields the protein CSVFLAQGIGGGYTF.

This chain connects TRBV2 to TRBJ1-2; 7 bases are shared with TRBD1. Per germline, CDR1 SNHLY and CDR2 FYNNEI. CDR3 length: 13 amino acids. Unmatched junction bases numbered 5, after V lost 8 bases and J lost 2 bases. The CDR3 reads CASPDRENYGYTF. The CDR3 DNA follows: TGTGCCAGCCCCGACAGGGAGAACTATGGCTACACCTTC.

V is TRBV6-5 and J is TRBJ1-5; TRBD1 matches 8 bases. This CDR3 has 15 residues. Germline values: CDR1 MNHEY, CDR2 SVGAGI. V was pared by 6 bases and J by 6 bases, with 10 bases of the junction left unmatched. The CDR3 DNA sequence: TGTGCCAGCAGGGACGGACAGGGAGTAGGTCAGCCCCAGCATTTT. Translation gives CASRDGQGVGQPQHF.

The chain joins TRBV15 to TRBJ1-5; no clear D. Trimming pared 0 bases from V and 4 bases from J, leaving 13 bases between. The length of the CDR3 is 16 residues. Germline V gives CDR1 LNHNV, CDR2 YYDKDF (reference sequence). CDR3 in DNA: TGTGCCACCAGCAGAGATGTATTAGGAGAAAATCAGCCCCAGCATTTT. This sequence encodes CATSRDVLGENQPQHF.

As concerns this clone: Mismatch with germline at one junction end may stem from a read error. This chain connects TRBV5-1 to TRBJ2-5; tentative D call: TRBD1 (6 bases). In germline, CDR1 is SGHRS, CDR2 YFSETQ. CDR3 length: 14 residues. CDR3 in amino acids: CASSLAGAQETQYF. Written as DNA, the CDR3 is TGCGCCAGCAGTTTGGCAGGGGCCCAAGAGACCCAGTACTTC.

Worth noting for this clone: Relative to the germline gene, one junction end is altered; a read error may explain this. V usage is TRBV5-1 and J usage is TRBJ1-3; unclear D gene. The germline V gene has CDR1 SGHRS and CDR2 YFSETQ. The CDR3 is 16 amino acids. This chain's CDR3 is CASSLAGSTAGNTIYF. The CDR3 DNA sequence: TGCGCCAGCAGCTTGGCCGGTAGTACAGCTGGGAACACCATATATTTT.

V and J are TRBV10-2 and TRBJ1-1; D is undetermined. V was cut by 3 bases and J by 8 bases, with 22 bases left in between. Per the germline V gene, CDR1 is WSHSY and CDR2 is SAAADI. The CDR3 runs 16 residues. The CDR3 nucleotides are TGCGCCAGCAGTGACCAAGTGGCCGGGAAGGTGGGAGAAGCTTTCTTT. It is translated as CASSDQVAGKVGEAFF.

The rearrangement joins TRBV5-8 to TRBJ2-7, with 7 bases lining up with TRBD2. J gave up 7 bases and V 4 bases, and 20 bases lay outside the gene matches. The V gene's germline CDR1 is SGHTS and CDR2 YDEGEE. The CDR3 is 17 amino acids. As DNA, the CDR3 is TGTGCCAGCAGCCGGGGGGTCGGGTTAGCGGCCTTGAGGGAGCAGTACTTC. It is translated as CASSRGVGLAALREQYF. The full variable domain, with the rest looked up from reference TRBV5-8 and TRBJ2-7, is EAGVTQSPTHLIKTRGQQATLRCSPISGHTSVYWYQQALGLGLQFLLWYDEGEERNRGNFPPRFSGRQFPNYSSELNVNALELEDSALYLCASSRGVGLAALREQYFGPGTRLTVT.

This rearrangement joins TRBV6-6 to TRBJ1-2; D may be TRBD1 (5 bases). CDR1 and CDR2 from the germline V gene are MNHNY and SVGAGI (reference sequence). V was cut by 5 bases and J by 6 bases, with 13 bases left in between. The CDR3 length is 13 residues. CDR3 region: CASSTWGEDGYTF. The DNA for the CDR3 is TGTGCCAGCAGTACCTGGGGGGAAGATGGCTACACCTTC.

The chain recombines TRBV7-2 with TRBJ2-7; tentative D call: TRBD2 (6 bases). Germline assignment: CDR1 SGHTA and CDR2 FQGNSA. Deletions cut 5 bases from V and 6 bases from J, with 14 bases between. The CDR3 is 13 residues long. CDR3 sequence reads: CASSGGSSREQYF. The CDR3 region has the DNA TGTGCCAGCAGCGGAGGGAGCAGTCGCGAGCAGTACTTC. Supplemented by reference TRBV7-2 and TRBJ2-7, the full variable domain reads GAGVSQSPSNKVTEKGKDVELRCDPISGHTALYWYRQSLGQGLEFLIYFQGNSAPDKSGLPSDRFSAERTGGSVSTLTIQRTQQEDSAVYLCASSGGSSREQYFGPGTRLTVT.

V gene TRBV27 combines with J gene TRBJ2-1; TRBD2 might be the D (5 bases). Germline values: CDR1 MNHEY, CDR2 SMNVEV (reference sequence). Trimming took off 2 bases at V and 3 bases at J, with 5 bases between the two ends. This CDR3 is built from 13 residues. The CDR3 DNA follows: TGTGCCAGCAGTTTAGCGGGCTACAATGAGCAGTTCTTC. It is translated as CASSLAGYNEQFF.

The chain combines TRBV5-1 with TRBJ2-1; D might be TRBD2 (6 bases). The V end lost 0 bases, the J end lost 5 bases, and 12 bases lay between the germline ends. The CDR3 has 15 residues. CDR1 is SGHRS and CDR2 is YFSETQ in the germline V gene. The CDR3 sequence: CASSLVSLAHNEQFF. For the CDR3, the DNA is TGCGCCAGCAGCTTGGTCTCGCTAGCGCACAATGAGCAGTTCTTC.

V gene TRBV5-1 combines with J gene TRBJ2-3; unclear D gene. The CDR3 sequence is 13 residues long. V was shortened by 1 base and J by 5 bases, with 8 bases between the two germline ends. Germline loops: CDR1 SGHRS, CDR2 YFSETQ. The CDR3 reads CASSLSPVDTQYF. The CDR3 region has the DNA TGCGCCAGCAGCTTGAGCCCGGTAGATACGCAGTATTTT.

Here the CDR3 DNA reads TGTGCCAGCAGCTTAGGACAGCGCCATCAGCCCCAGCATTTT. Amino acid sequence: CASSLGQRHQPQHF. The chain combines TRBV7-9 with TRBJ1-5; possible D gene TRBD1, 5 bases. The CDR3 has 14 amino acids. From germline, CDR1 is SEHNR and CDR2 FQNEAQ (reference sequence). The V end was cut by 1 base, the J end by 5 bases, with 9 bases between.

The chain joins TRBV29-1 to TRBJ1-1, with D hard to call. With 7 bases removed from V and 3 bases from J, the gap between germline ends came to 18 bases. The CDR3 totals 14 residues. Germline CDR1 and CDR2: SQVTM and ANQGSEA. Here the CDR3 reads CSADTFEVYTEAFF. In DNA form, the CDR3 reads TGCAGCGCTGACACTTTCGAAGTCTACACTGAAGCTTTCTTT.

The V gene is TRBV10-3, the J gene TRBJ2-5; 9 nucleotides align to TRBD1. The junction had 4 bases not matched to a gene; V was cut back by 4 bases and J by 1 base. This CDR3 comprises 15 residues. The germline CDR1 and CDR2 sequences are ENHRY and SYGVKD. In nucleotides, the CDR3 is TGTGCCATCAGTGCGATACAGGGGGCCCAAGAGACCCAGTACTTC. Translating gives CAISAIQGAQETQYF.

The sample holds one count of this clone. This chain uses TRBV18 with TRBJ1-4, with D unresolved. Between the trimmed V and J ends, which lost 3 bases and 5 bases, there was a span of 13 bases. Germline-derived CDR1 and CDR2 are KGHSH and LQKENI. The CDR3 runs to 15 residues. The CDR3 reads CASSPEKGGNEKLFF. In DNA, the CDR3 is TGTGCCAGCTCACCCGAGAAAGGCGGGAATGAAAAACTGTTTTTT.

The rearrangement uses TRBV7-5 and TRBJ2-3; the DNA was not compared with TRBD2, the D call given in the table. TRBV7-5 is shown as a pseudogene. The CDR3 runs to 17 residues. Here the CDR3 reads CVRSLERSSTSTDTQYF. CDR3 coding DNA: TGTGTCAGAAGCTTGGAACGTAGTTCGACTAGCACAGATACGCAGTATTTT.

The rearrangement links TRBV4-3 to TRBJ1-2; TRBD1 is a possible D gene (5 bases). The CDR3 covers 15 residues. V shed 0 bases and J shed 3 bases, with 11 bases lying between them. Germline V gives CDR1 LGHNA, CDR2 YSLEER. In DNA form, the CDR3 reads TGCGCCAGCAGCCAAGATCAGGGTGGGTACTATGGCTACACCTTC. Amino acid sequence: CASSQDQGGYYGYTF.

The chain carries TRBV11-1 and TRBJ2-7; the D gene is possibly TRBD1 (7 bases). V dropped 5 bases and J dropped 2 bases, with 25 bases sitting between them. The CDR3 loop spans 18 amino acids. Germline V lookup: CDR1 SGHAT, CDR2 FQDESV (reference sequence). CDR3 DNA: TGTGCCAGCAGCCAAGACAGGGCCGGCGGGATGATAACCTACGAGCAGTACTTC. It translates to CASSQDRAGGMITYEQYF.

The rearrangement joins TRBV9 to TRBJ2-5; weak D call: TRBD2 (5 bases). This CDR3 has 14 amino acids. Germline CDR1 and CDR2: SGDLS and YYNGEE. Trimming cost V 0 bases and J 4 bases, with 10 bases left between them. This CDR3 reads CASSVARVGETQYF. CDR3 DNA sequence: TGTGCCAGCAGCGTAGCGCGGGTTGGAGAGACCCAGTACTTC.

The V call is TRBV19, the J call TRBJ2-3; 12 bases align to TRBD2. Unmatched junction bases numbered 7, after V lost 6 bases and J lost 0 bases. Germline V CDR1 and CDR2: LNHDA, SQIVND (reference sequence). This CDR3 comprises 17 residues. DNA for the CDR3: TGTGCCAGTAGCCGACTAGCGGGGGAGTCTAGCACAGATACGCAGTATTTT. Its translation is CASSRLAGESSTDTQYF.

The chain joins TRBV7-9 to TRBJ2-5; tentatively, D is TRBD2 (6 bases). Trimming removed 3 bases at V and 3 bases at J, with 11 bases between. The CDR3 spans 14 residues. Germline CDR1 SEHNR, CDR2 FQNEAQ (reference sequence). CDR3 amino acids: CASSFMGGEETQYF. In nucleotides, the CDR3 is TGTGCCAGCAGCTTTATGGGCGGGGAAGAGACCCAGTACTTC.